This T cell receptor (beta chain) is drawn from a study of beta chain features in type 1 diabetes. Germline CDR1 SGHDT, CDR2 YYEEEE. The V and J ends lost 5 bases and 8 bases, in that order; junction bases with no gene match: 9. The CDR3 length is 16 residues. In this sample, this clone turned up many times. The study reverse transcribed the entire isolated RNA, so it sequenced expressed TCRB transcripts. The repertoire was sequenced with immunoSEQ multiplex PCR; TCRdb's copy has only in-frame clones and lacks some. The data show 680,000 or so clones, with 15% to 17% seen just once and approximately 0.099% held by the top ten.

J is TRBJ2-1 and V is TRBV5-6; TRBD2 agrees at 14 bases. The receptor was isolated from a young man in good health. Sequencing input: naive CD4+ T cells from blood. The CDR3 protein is CASSPPGLAGVHEQFF. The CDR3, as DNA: TGTGCCAGCAGTCCACCGGGACTAGCGGGAGTCCATGAGCAGTTCTTC.